Reported below is one TCR beta chain. This sample was included in a study of blood T cell repertoires in COVID-19. Produced via immunoSEQ multiplex PCR; TCRdb's table is partial and in-frame only. The sample has about 170,000 clones, more than 75% seen once. The sequenced material came from peripheral blood. The receptor was derived from a woman of 80 years or more with COVID-19, enrolled during active disease.

The CDR3 loop reads CASSIKDRGVGEAFF. In nucleotides, the CDR3 is TGTGCCAGTAGTATAAAAGACAGGGGTGTAGGTGAAGCTTTCTTT. This chain uses TRBV19 with TRBJ1-1, with 8 bases fitting TRBD1. The length of the CDR3 is 15 residues. The V gene's germline CDR1 is LNHDA and CDR2 SQIVND (reference sequence). J was trimmed by 7 bases and V by 2 bases; bases with no gene match: 9. Combining the CDR3 with reference TRBV19 and TRBJ1-1 gives the whole variable domain DGGITQSPKYLFRKEGQNVTLSCEQNLNHDAMYWYRQDPGQGLRLIYYSQIVNDFQKGDIAEGYSVSREKKESFPLTVTSAQKNPTAFYLCASSIKDRGVGEAFFGQGTRLTVV.